The next 4 T cell receptor beta chains were all read from a single sample in a study of blood T cell repertoires in COVID-19. Clones were sequenced by immunoSEQ multiplex PCR, and TCRdb holds only the in-frame ones, with some missing. Among tens of thousands of clones listed, roughly three quarters were seen once. Material for sequencing was peripheral blood. These receptors were taken from a man between 70 and 80 years old with COVID-19, enrolled during active disease.

The gene calls are TRBV2 and TRBJ1-6; possible D gene TRBD1, 6 bases. The CDR3 loop spans 16 amino acids. The germline V gene has CDR1 SNHLY and CDR2 FYNNEI. Deletions cut 3 bases from V and 7 bases from J, with 16 bases between. The CDR3 loop reads CASSDEAGALNSPLHF. CDR3 coding DNA: TGTGCCAGCAGTGATGAGGCGGGGGCCCTCAATTCACCCCTCCACTTT.

The gene calls are TRBV6-5 and TRBJ2-3; 7 nucleotides match TRBD1. The germline CDR1 and CDR2 sequences are MNHEY and SVGAGI. The CDR3 is 15 amino acids. J gave up 7 bases and V 4 bases, and 11 bases lay outside the gene matches. Written as DNA, the CDR3 is TGTGCCAGCAGTTTGAGGGGGCAAGTGGGTTATACGCAGTATTTT. Translation gives CASSLRGQVGYTQYF.

V gene TRBV7-8 combines with J gene TRBJ2-1; possibly TRBD2 for D (6 bases). V lost 3 bases and J 4 bases, leaving 16 bases between the germline ends. CDR3 length: 16 residues. Germline CDR1 is SGHVS and CDR2 is FQNEAQ. As DNA, the CDR3 is TGTGCCAGCAGCTTCGTAGCGGCGGCGGTGTACAATGAGCAGTTCTTC. Its protein product is CASSFVAAAVYNEQFF.

V usage is TRBV28 and J usage is TRBJ2-7; no firm D call. Germline-derived CDR1 and CDR2 are MDHEN and SYDVKM. With 6 bases removed from V and 2 bases from J, the gap between germline ends came to 11 bases. CDR3 length equals 13 residues. The DNA of the CDR3 is TGTGCCAGCAGCTGGTGGGCTACCTACGAGCAGTACTTC. Translation gives CASSWWATYEQYF.